Listed here are 29 T cell receptor beta chains from one sample, sequenced in a study of CXCR3-negative and CXCR3-positive naive CD8 T cells. Regarding the study as a whole: In CXCR3-positive naive cells, the TRB CDR3s were more hydrophobic than in CXCR3-negative naive cells.

These receptors have no identified antigens. cDNA libraries for TRB were generated by 5' RACE incorporating UMI labels. Following a re-call of the 5' RACE reads, TCRdb has one entry per CDR3 protein and lacks DNA. The table for this sample gives tens of thousands of distinct CDR3 sequences. The sample was naive CXCR3+ CD8+ T cells from blood. Described subset: CD45RO-CCR7+CD27+CD95- naive CD8+ T cells expressing CXCR3 (TNR3+). The receptors come from a human donor in good health. Some clones in this sample may be carry-over from other donors' samples.

The chain uses TRBV29-1 and TRBJ2-7; TCRdb calls TRBD1, which cannot be checked without DNA. CDR3 length: 11 residues. CDR1 is SQVTM, CDR2 ANQGSEA, per germline. The CDR3 here is CSVVGGYEQYF.

This chain links TRBV5-5 with TRBJ2-7; without DNA, the TCRdb call of TRBD1 cannot be checked. Germline CDR1 reads SGHKS; CDR2 reads YYEKEE (reference sequence). The CDR3 length is 13 residues. The CDR3 spells CASSLDGTYEQYF.

The genes are TRBV6-2 or TRBV6-3 and TRBJ1-1. The V gene's germline CDR1 is MNHEY and CDR2 SVGEGT. This CDR3 has 14 residues. CDR3 residues: CASSWTGGGTEAFF.

The chain is built from TRBV25-1 and TRBJ2-7; TCRdb calls TRBD2, which cannot be checked without DNA. Looked up from germline, CDR1 is MGHDK and CDR2 is SYGVNS. This CDR3 spans 15 amino acids. The CDR3 loop is CASSEEGIIPYEQYF.

This chain uses TRBV27 with TRBJ2-1; checking the TCRdb D call of TRBD1 is not possible without DNA. Germline-derived CDR1 and CDR2 are MNHEY and SMNVEV (reference sequence). The CDR3 sequence is 12 residues long. CDR3 sequence: CASSIQTGEQFF.

The chain employs TRBV2 and TRBJ2-7; TCRdb calls TRBD1, which cannot be checked without DNA. Looked up from germline, CDR1 is SNHLY and CDR2 is FYNNEI. This CDR3 contains 14 residues. This CDR3 reads CASSGAGGPCEQYF.

The rearrangement joins TRBV27 to TRBJ2-3. In germline, CDR1 is MNHEY, CDR2 SMNVEV (reference sequence). This CDR3 has 13 amino acids. This CDR3 is CASSADRTDTQYF.

The rearrangement joins TRBV28 to TRBJ1-5. CDR1 is MDHEN and CDR2 is SYDVKM in the germline V gene. The CDR3 is made up of 14 amino acids. This chain's CDR3 is CASSLLGSNQPQHF.

This rearrangement joins TRBV7-9 to TRBJ1-2; absent DNA, TCRdb's TRBD1 call cannot be checked. Germline lookup yields CDR1 SEHNR and CDR2 FQNEAQ (reference sequence). The CDR3 extends over 17 amino acids. This chain's CDR3 is CASSVFEQGSVFYGYTF.

The CDR3 loop is CASSYNGQGGEQYF. The V call is TRBV6-5, the J call TRBJ2-7; the TRBD1 assignment by TCRdb is unverifiable without DNA. This CDR3 is built from 14 residues. Germline assignment: CDR1 MNHEY and CDR2 SVGAGI.

The V and J genes are TRBV7-2 and TRBJ2-7; with no DNA, the TCRdb D assignment of TRBD2 cannot be verified. CDR3 size: 14 residues. Germline CDR1 SGHTA, CDR2 FQGNSA. CDR3 sequence: CASSLGLESNEQYF.

This rearrangement joins TRBV5-8 to TRBJ1-5; TCRdb returns TRBD1, unconfirmable since there is no DNA. Germline lookup yields CDR1 SGHTS and CDR2 YDEGEE. The CDR3 is 15 amino acids. CDR3 region: CASSLGWGYDQPQHF.

The chain carries TRBV6-5 and TRBJ2-3; TCRdb returns TRBD1, unconfirmable since there is no DNA. CDR3 length: 18 residues. CDR1 and CDR2 (germline): MNHEY, SVGAGI. The CDR3 loop is CASSYSGNRGISTDTQYF.

The J gene is TRBJ2-7, the V gene TRBV12-3 or TRBV12-4; TCRdb's D call, TRBD1, is unchecked because there is no DNA. CDR3 length: 13 amino acids. The CDR3 is CASSGRTDLEQYF.

The chain combines TRBV5-1 with TRBJ2-1; TCRdb returns TRBD1, unconfirmable since there is no DNA. This CDR3 has 15 residues. Germline values: CDR1 SGHRS, CDR2 YFSETQ. CDR3 in amino acids: CASSLEGPTYNEQFF. Filled out from reference TRBV5-1 and TRBJ2-1, the complete variable domain reads KAGVTQTPRYLIKTRGQQVTLSCSPISGHRSVSWYQQTPGQGLQFLFEYFSETQRNKGNFPGRFSGRQFSNSRSEMNVSTLELGDSALYLCASSLEGPTYNEQFFGPGTRLTVL.

The genes are TRBV5-1 and TRBJ2-7; TCRdb calls TRBD1, which cannot be checked without DNA. CDR3 length: 13 residues. CDR1 and CDR2 from the germline V gene are SGHRS and YFSETQ. This CDR3 reads CASSVGTAYEQYF.

The J gene is TRBJ2-1, the V gene TRBV9. This CDR3 contains 14 residues. CDR1 SGDLS and CDR2 YYNGEE come from the germline V gene. CDR3 protein: CATSAQGLGNEQFF.

This chain connects TRBV7-9 to TRBJ2-4; TCRdb returns TRBD2, unconfirmable since there is no DNA. The CDR3 spans 14 residues. Germline V gene sequence: CDR1 SEHNR, CDR2 FQNEAQ (reference sequence). The CDR3 sequence: CASSLNDQLGSQYF. Full variable domain (outside the CDR3, taken from reference TRBV7-9 and TRBJ2-4): DTGVSQNPRHKITKRGQNVTFRCDPISEHNRLYWYRQTLGQGPEFLTYFQNEAQLEKSRLLSDRFSAERPKGSFSTLEIQRTEQGDSAMYLCASSLNDQLGSQYFGAGTRLSVL.

V is TRBV28 and J is TRBJ2-7; TCRdb reports TRBD1, a call that lacks DNA to check it against. The CDR3 covers 15 residues. Germline V gene sequence: CDR1 MDHEN, CDR2 SYDVKM. The CDR3 is CASSQDRAGTYEQYF.

This chain uses TRBV6-2 or TRBV6-3 with TRBJ1-1; TCRdb's D call of TRBD1 is untestable without DNA. The germline CDR1 and CDR2 sequences are MNHEY and SVGEGT. The CDR3 spans 15 residues. CDR3 sequence reads: CASTYRLEGATEAFF.

The CDR3 sequence is CASSQDFLAGGPYNEQFF. This chain uses TRBV14 with TRBJ2-1; the TCRdb call, TRBD2, lacks DNA for checking. This CDR3 is built from 18 residues. From germline, CDR1 is SGHDN and CDR2 FVKESK.

V usage is TRBV29-1 and J usage is TRBJ2-3; TCRdb selects TRBD1, and the lack of DNA leaves this call unchecked. The germline gives CDR1 SQVTM, CDR2 ANQGSEA. CDR3 length equals 12 residues. The CDR3 spells CSVRGSLDTQYF.

V and J are TRBV19 and TRBJ2-1. CDR3 size: 15 residues. Germline V gene data show CDR1 as LNHDA and CDR2 as SQIVND (reference sequence). CDR3 protein: CASSQLWGIRNEQFF.

J is TRBJ2-2 and V is TRBV4-1; TCRdb proposes TRBD1, but this gene call is untestable without DNA. The CDR3 is made up of 15 amino acids. Germline V gene data show CDR1 as MGHRA and CDR2 as YSYEKL. CDR3 sequence reads: CASNPGQGYTGELFF.

The CDR3 is CATSSARERDEQFF. The chain recombines TRBV15 with TRBJ2-1; the TRBD1 assignment by TCRdb is unverifiable without DNA. Germline V CDR1 and CDR2: LNHNV, YYDKDF (reference sequence). The CDR3 is made up of 14 amino acids.

The chain carries TRBV11-2 and TRBJ1-1; without DNA, the TCRdb call of TRBD1 cannot be checked. The CDR3 is 13 amino acids. Germline assignment: CDR1 SGHAT and CDR2 FQNNGV. CDR3 amino acids: CASTQGGGSEAFF.

This chain links TRBV4-3 with TRBJ1-1; as DNA is missing, the TRBD1 call by TCRdb cannot be tested. In germline, CDR1 is LGHNA, CDR2 YSLEER. The CDR3 covers 15 residues. The CDR3 region is CASSRGRVMNTEAFF.

The chain carries TRBV2 and TRBJ2-1; TCRdb returns TRBD1, unconfirmable since there is no DNA. The CDR3 contains 12 residues. Germline values: CDR1 SNHLY, CDR2 FYNNEI. The CDR3 protein is CASTPGYNEQFF.

The chain couples TRBV6-5 to TRBJ2-7. CDR1 and CDR2 (germline): MNHEY, SVGAGI. This CDR3 spans 15 amino acids. The CDR3 is CASSFSSGSLYEQYF.